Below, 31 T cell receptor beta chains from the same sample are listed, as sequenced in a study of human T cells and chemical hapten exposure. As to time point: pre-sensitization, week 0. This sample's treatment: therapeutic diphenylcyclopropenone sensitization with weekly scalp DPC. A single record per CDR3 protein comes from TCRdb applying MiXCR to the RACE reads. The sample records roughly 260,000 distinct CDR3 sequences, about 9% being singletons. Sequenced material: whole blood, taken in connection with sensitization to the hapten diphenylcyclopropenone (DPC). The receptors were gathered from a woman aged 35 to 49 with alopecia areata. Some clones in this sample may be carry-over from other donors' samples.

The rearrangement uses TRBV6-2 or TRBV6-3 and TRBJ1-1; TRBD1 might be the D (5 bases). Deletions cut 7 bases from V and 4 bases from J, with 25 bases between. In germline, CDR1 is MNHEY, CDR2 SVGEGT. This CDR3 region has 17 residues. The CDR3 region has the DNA TGTGCCAGCATGGCGCGGAGGCAGGGCGAATGGAGCACTGAAGCTTTCTTT. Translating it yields CASMARRQGEWSTEAFF.

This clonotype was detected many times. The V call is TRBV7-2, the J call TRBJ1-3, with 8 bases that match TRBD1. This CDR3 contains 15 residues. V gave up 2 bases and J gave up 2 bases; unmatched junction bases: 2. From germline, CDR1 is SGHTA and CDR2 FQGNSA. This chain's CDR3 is CASSLQGAPGNTIYF. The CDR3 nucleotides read TGTGCCAGCAGCTTACAGGGGGCGCCTGGAAACACCATATATTTT.

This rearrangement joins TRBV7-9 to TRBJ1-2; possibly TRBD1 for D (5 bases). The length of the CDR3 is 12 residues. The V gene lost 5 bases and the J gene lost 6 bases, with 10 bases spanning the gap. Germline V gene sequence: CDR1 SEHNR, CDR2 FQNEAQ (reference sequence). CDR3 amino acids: CASSRDGNGYTF. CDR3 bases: TGTGCCAGCAGCAGGGACGGTAATGGCTACACCTTC.

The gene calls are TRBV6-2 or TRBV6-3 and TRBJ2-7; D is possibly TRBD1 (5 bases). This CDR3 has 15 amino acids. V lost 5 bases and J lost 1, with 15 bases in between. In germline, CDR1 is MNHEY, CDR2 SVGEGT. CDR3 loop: CASSDGQRRSYEQYF. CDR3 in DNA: TGTGCCAGCAGTGACGGACAACGTAGATCCTACGAGCAGTACTTC.

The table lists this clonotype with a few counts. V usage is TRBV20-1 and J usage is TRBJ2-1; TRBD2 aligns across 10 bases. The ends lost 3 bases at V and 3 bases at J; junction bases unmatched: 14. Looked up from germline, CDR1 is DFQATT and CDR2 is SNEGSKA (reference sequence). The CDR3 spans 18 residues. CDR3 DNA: TGCAGTGCTAGGAGTAGTCCATCTACTAGCGGGGTCTACAATGAGCAGTTCTTC. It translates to CSARSSPSTSGVYNEQFF.

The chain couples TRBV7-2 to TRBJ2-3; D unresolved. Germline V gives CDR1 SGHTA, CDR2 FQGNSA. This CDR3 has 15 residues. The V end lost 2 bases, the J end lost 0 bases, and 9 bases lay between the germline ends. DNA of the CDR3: TGTGCCAGCAGCTTATCACAAGGGAGCACAGATACGCAGTATTTT. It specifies CASSLSQGSTDTQYF.

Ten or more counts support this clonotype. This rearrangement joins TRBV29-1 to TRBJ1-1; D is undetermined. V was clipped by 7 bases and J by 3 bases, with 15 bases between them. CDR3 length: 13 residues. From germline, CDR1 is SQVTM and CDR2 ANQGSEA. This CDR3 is CSEVSSWDTEAFF. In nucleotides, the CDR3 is TGCAGCGAAGTCTCATCGTGGGACACTGAAGCTTTCTTT.

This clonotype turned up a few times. The CDR3 loop is CASSQALDSSGNTIYF. CDR3 sequence (DNA): TGTGCCAGCAGCCAAGCCCTTGACAGCTCTGGAAACACCATATATTTT. The V gene is TRBV14, the J gene TRBJ1-3; possibly TRBD1 for D (5 bases). Trimming stripped 1 base from V and 0 bases from J, with 10 bases between. The CDR3 is 16 amino acids. CDR1 is SGHDN and CDR2 is FVKESK in the germline V gene.

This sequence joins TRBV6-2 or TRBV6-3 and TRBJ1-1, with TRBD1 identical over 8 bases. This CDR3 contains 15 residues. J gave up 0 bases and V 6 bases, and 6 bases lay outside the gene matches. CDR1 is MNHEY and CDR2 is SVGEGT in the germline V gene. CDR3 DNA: TGTGCCAGCAGCCAGACGGACAGGGTGAACACTGAAGCTTTCTTT. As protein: CASSQTDRVNTEAFF.

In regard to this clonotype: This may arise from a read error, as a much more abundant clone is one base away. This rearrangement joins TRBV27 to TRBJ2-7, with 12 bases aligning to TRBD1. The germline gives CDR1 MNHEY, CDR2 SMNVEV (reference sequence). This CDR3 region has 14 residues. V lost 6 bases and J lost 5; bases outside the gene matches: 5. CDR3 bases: TGTGCCAGCAGGGGGGACAGGGGGCCCAACGAGCAGTACTTC. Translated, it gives CASRGDRGPNEQYF.

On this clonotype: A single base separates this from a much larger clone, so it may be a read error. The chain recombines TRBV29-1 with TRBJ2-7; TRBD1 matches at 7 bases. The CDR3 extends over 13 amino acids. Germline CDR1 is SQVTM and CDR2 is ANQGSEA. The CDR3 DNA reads TGCAGCGTTGAGCAGGGGGAAAGGGACGAGCCGTACTTC. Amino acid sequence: CSVEQGERDEPYF.

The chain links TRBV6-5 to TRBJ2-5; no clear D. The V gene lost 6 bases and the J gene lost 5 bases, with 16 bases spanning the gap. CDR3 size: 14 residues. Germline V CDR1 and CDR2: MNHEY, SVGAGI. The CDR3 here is CASRSSGLGETQYF. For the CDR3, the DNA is TGTGCCAGCAGATCCTCGGGCCTCGGGGAGACCCAGTACTTC.

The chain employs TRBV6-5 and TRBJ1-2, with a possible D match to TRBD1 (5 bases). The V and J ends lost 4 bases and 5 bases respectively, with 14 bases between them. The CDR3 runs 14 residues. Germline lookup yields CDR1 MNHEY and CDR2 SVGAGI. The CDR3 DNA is TGTGCCAGCAGTTCCGGGGGTCTTGGGTATGGCTACACCTTC. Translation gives CASSSGGLGYGYTF.

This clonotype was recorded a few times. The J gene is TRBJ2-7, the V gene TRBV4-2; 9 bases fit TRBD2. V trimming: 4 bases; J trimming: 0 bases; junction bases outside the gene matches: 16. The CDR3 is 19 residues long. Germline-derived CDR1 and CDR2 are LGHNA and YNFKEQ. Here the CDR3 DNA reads TGTGCCAGCAGCCGCAGGGCCGGAGCGGGAGGCACTCTCTCCTACGAGCAGTACTTC. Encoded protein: CASSRRAGAGGTLSYEQYF.

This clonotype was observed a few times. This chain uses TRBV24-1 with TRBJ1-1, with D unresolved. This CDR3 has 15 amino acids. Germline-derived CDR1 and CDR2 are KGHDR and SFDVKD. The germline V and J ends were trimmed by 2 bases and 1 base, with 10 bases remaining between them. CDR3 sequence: CATSDSSGSNTEAFF. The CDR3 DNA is TGTGCCACCAGTGATTCCTCCGGGTCGAACACTGAAGCTTTCTTT.

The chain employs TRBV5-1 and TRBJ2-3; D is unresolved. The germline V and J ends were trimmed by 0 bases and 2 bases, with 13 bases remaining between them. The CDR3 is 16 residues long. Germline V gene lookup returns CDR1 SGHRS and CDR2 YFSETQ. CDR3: CASSLGRPSLTDTQYF. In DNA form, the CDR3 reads TGCGCCAGCAGCTTGGGAAGGCCTTCACTCACAGATACGCAGTATTTT.

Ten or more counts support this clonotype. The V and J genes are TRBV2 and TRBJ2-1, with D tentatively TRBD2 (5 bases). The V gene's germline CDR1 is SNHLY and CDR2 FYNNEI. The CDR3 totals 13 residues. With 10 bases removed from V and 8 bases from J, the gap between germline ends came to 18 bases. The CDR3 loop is CATEGAFFDEQFF. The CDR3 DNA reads TGTGCCACCGAGGGAGCCTTTTTTGATGAGCAGTTCTTC.

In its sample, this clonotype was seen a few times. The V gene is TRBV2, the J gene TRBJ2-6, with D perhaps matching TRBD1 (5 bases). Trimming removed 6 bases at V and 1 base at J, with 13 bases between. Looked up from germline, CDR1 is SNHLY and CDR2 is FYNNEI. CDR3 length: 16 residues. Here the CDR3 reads CASSKDSGSGANVLTF. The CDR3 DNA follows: TGTGCCAGCAGCAAGGATTCAGGGTCTGGGGCCAACGTCCTGACTTTC.

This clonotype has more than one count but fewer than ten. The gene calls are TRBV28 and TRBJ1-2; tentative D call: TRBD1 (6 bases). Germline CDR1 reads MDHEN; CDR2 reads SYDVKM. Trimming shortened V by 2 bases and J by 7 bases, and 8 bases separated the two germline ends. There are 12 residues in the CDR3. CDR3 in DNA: TGTGCCAGCAGTTTACTCAGGGGTGGCTACACCTTC. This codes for CASSLLRGGYTF.

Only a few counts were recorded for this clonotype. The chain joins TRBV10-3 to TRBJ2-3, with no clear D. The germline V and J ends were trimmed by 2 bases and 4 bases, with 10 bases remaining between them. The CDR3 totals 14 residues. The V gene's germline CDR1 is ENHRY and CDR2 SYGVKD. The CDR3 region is CAISETGGADTQYF. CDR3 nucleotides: TGTGCCATCAGTGAGACCGGTGGGGCAGATACGCAGTATTTT.

The CDR3 is CSARDPDRFNQPQHF. DNA for the CDR3: TGCAGTGCTAGAGACCCTGACAGGTTCAATCAGCCCCAGCATTTT. This chain links TRBV20-1 with TRBJ1-5, with D possibly matching TRBD1 (6 bases). V lost 0 bases and J lost 3, with 12 bases in between. Germline lookup yields CDR1 DFQATT and CDR2 SNEGSKA (reference sequence). CDR3 length: 15 residues.

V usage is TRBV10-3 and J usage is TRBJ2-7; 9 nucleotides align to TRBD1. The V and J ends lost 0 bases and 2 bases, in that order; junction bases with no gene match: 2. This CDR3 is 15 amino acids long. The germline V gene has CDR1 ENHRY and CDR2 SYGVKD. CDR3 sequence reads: CAISESTGGPYEQYF. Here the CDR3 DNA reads TGTGCCATCAGTGAGTCGACAGGGGGTCCCTACGAGCAGTACTTC.

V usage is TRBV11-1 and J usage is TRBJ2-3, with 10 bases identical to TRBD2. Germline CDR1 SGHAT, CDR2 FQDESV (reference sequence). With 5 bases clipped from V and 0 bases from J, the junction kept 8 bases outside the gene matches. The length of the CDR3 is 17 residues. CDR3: CASSTGLAVRSTDTQYF. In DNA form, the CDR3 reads TGTGCCAGCAGCACCGGACTAGCGGTACGAAGCACAGATACGCAGTATTTT.

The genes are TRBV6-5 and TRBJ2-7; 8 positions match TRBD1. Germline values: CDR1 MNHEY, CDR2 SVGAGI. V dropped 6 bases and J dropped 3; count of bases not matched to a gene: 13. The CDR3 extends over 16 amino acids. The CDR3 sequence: CASRSPQGANDYEQYF. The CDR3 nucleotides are TGTGCCAGCAGGAGTCCTCAGGGGGCGAACGACTACGAGCAGTACTTC.

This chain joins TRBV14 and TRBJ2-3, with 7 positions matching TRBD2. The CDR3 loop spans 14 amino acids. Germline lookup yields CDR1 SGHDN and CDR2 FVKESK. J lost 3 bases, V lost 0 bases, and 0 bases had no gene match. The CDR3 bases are TGTGCCAGCAGCCAAGAGCGGGAGACAGATACGCAGTATTTT. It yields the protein CASSQERETDTQYF.

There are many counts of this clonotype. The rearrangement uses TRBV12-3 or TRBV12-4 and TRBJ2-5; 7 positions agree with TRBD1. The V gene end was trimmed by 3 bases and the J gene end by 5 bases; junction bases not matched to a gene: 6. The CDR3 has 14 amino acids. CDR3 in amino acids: CASSFRTGGETQYF. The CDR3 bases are TGTGCCAGCAGTTTTAGGACAGGCGGTGAGACCCAGTACTTC.

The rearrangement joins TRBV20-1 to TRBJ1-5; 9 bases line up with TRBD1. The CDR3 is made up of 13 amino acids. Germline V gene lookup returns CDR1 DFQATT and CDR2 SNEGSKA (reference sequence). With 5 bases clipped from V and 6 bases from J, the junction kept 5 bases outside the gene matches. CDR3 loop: CSAQTGGPQPQHF. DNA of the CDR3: TGCAGTGCTCAAACAGGGGGCCCTCAGCCCCAGCATTTT.

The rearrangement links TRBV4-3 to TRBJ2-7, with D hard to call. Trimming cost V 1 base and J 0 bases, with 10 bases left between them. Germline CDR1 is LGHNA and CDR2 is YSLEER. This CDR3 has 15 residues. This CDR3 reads CASSQVRTDSYEQYF. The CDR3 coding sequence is TGCGCCAGCAGCCAAGTGAGGACGGACTCCTACGAGCAGTACTTC.

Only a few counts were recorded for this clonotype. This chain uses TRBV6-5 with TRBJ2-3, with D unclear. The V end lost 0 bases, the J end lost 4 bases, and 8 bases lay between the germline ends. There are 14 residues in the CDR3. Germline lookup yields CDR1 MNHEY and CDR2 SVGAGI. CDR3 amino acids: CASSYSSGPDTQYF. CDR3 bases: TGTGCCAGCAGTTACTCATCCGGCCCAGATACGCAGTATTTT.

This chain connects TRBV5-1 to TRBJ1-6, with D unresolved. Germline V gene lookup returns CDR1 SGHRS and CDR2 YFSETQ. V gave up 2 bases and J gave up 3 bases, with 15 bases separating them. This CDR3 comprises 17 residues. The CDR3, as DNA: TGCGCCAGCAGCTTCGCACCCCGCACCGTCTATAATTCACCCCTCCACTTT. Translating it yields CASSFAPRTVYNSPLHF.

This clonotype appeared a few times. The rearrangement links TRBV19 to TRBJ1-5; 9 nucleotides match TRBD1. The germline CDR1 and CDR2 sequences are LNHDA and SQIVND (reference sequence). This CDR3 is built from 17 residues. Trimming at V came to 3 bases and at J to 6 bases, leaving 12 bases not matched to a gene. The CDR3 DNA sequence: TGTGCCAGTAGTATCTGGGATTGGGACAGGGCGGCTCAGCCCCAGCATTTT. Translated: CASSIWDWDRAAQPQHF.